Listed here are 6 T cell receptor beta chains from one sample, sequenced in a study of T cells after yellow fever vaccination. Each CDR3 protein is one row after TCRdb ran MiXCR on the 5' RACE reads. The sample contains roughly 180,000 distinct CDR3 sequences, 5.5% to 8% of which appear only once. Here the sequenced sample was CD4+ T cells sorted from PBMCs, taken on the day of the first yellow fever vaccination. The receptors here all came from a man aged 18 to 29 who received the YFV17D yellow fever vaccine.

Ten or more counts support this clonotype. This chain connects TRBV12-3 or TRBV12-4 to TRBJ2-1; D might be TRBD1 (6 bases). V lost 5 bases and J lost 0, with 14 bases in between. The CDR3 is made up of 16 amino acids. CDR3 sequence (DNA): TGTGCCAGCAGTACACGACAGGCCTACTCCTACAATGAGCAGTTCTTC. Amino acid sequence: CASSTRQAYSYNEQFF.

Many counts were recorded for this clonotype. The V and J genes are TRBV7-9 and TRBJ2-1, with 7 bases identical to TRBD1. This CDR3 is 13 amino acids long. The germline CDR1 and CDR2 sequences are SEHNR and FQNEAQ (reference sequence). V lost 5 bases to trimming and J lost 7 bases; unmatched junction nucleotides: 5. This chain's CDR3 is CASSIGTVNEQFF. For the CDR3, the DNA is TGTGCCAGCAGCATTGGGACAGTTAATGAGCAGTTCTTC.

This clonotype was picked up a small number of times. The genes are TRBV6-1 and TRBJ2-7; TRBD1 might be the D (6 bases). There are 16 residues in the CDR3. V gave up 2 bases and J gave up 1 base, with 15 bases separating them. The germline gives CDR1 MNHNS, CDR2 SASEGT. CDR3: CASSETGTSGSYEQYF. The CDR3 nucleotides are TGTGCCAGCAGTGAAACGGGGACATCGGGATCCTACGAGCAGTACTTC.

This clonotype occurred once. The rearrangement links TRBV7-9 to TRBJ2-3; weak D call: TRBD1 (7 bases). Trimming left V 10 bases short and J 6 bases short, with 20 bases between. This CDR3 is built from 14 residues. Germline-derived CDR1 and CDR2 are SEHNR and FQNEAQ (reference sequence). CDR3 coding DNA: TGTGCCATGGGCTCAGGGGGGAGGCCGGATACGCAGTATTTT. Protein: CAMGSGGRPDTQYF.

This clonotype was detected ten times or more. V usage is TRBV6-2 or TRBV6-3 and J usage is TRBJ2-4, with a weak D call TRBD1 (6 bases). This CDR3 region has 17 residues. Trimming removed 0 bases from V and 4 bases from J, with 16 bases in between. CDR1 is MNHEY and CDR2 is SVGEGT in the germline V gene. The CDR3 DNA is TGTGCCAGCAGTTACTCGATTCCCGGACAGATAAAAAACATTCAGTACTTC. Encoded protein: CASSYSIPGQIKNIQYF.

The genes are TRBV20-1 and TRBJ2-5, with 8 bases matching TRBD1. CDR1 is DFQATT and CDR2 is SNEGSKA in the germline V gene (reference sequence). Losses at the gene ends were 3 bases for V and 5 bases for J; bases not matched to a gene: 5. CDR3 length: 13 amino acids. CDR3 amino acids: CSASGQGLETQYF. The CDR3 DNA is TGCAGTGCTAGCGGACAGGGCCTCGAGACCCAGTACTTC.